Presented here are 28 T cell receptor beta chains from one specimen sequenced in a study of cytomegalovirus exposure and HLA in healthy donors. This PCR relied on a set of 60 Vbeta primers and 13 Jbeta primers. Only in-frame clones appear in the TCRdb table, and some are missing; sequencing was by immunoSEQ multiplex PCR. Among some 130,000 clones listed, over 60% were seen once. Sequenced: PBMCs. These receptors were obtained from a man aged 40-49 years in good health and CMV-seronegative.

This clone appeared a single time. The rearrangement links TRBV29-1 to TRBJ2-7, with TRBD1 identical over 7 bases. The germline gives CDR1 SQVTM, CDR2 ANQGSEA. The CDR3 runs to 13 residues. J was trimmed by 1 base and V by 4 bases; bases with no gene match: 4. The CDR3 DNA follows: TGCAGCGTTGTAGGGGGCTCGTCCTACGAGCAGTACTTC. This gives the protein CSVVGGSSYEQYF.

The chain has TRBV11-2 and TRBJ2-5, with 15 bases aligning to TRBD2. The J segment lost 2 bases and the V segment lost 5 bases, leaving 9 bases of the junction unmatched. Germline values: CDR1 SGHAT, CDR2 FQNNGV. The CDR3 spans 18 residues. CDR3 protein: CASSLRGTSGGPQETQYF. The CDR3 DNA reads TGTGCCAGCAGCCTAAGGGGGACTAGCGGGGGGCCTCAAGAGACCCAGTACTTC.

The genes are TRBV19 and TRBJ1-5; D possibly corresponds to TRBD1 (5 bases). Germline-derived CDR1 and CDR2 are LNHDA and SQIVND (reference sequence). The CDR3 sequence is 14 residues long. With 7 bases removed from V and 3 bases from J, the gap between germline ends came to 13 bases. The CDR3 sequence is CASTLGAVNQPQHF. CDR3 sequence (DNA): TGTGCCAGTACCCTTGGGGCAGTCAATCAGCCCCAGCATTTT.

The genes are TRBV30 and TRBJ2-7, with 7 positions matching TRBD1. V trimming: 0 bases; J trimming: 2 bases; junction bases outside the gene matches: 7. The CDR3 is 15 residues long. The V gene's germline CDR1 is GTSNPN and CDR2 SVGIG (reference sequence). CDR3 region: CAWSVGGTAAYEQYF. CDR3 in DNA: TGTGCCTGGAGTGTAGGTGGGACAGCTGCCTACGAGCAGTACTTC.

The chain joins TRBV15 to TRBJ2-3, with D possibly matching TRBD2 (6 bases). The V and J ends lost 0 bases and 7 bases respectively, with 11 bases between them. Germline CDR1 and CDR2: LNHNV and YYDKDF (reference sequence). There are 14 residues in the CDR3. CDR3 region: CATSREGEVNTQYF. The CDR3 DNA sequence: TGTGCCACCAGCAGAGAGGGGGAGGTAAATACGCAGTATTTT.

The chain joins TRBV4-2 to TRBJ2-4, with 11 positions matching TRBD2. Looked up from germline, CDR1 is LGHNA and CDR2 is YNFKEQ. V was clipped by 2 bases and J by 1 base; unmatched bases: 4. This CDR3 is built from 17 residues. This CDR3 is CASSQRLAGSAKNIQYF. In DNA, the CDR3 is TGTGCCAGCAGCCAACGACTAGCGGGATCTGCCAAAAACATTCAGTACTTC.

The gene calls are TRBV28 and TRBJ2-7; D possibly corresponds to TRBD1 (5 bases). Germline V gene lookup returns CDR1 MDHEN and CDR2 SYDVKM. V lost 2 bases and J lost 2, with 10 bases in between. The CDR3 extends over 14 amino acids. The CDR3 bases are TGTGCCAGCAGTTTAGTAGACAGTGCCTACGAGCAGTACTTC. Translated: CASSLVDSAYEQYF. Variable domain in full (rest from reference TRBV28 and TRBJ2-7): DVKVTQSSRYLVKRTGEKVFLECVQDMDHENMFWYRQDPGLGLRLIYFSYDVKMKEKGDIPEGYSVSREKKERFSLILESASTNQTSMYLCASSLVDSAYEQYFGPGTRLTVT.

This clone was detected only a few times. The rearrangement links TRBV10-3 to TRBJ2-7; 11 bases fit TRBD2. The CDR3 covers 19 residues. Germline lookup yields CDR1 ENHRY and CDR2 SYGVKD. V lost 6 bases, J lost 6 bases, and 22 bases stayed unmatched. CDR3 sequence reads: CAIRGSGLAGGLPSVEQYF. CDR3 DNA: TGTGCCATCAGGGGGTCAGGGCTAGCGGGGGGCCTACCTAGCGTCGAGCAGTACTTC.

The V gene is TRBV27, the J gene TRBJ1-1; D might be TRBD1 (5 bases). Trimming left V 2 bases short and J 5 bases short, with 12 bases between. The CDR3 is made up of 14 amino acids. Germline V lookup: CDR1 MNHEY, CDR2 SMNVEV (reference sequence). CDR3 DNA: TGTGCCAGCAGTTTACAGGCCCGGGGGACTGAAGCTTTCTTT. Its protein is CASSLQARGTEAFF.

The chain is built from TRBV7-9 and TRBJ1-1, with unresolved D. This CDR3 contains 15 residues. V was clipped by 5 bases and J by 1 base, with 14 bases between them. CDR1 SEHNR and CDR2 FQNEAQ come from the germline V gene (reference sequence). In nucleotides, the CDR3 is TGTGCCAGCAGCCCCGGGTGGGTGCGGAACACTGAAGCTTTCTTT. It specifies CASSPGWVRNTEAFF.

The chain carries TRBV7-6 and TRBJ1-1, with 7 bases lining up with TRBD1. V lost 5 bases and J lost 1; bases outside the gene matches: 13. The CDR3 length is 17 residues. Germline V CDR1 and CDR2: SGHVS, FNYEAQ. CDR3 sequence: CASSLGATGRRNTEAFF. CDR3 in DNA: TGTGCCAGCAGCCTGGGCGCGACAGGGCGTAGGAACACTGAAGCTTTCTTT. The entire variable domain, with the rest obtained from reference TRBV7-6 and TRBJ1-1, is as follows: GAGVSQSPRYKVTKRGQDVALRCDPISGHVSLYWYRQALGQGPEFLTYFNYEAQQDKSGLPNDRFSAERPEGSISTLTIQRTEQRDSAMYRCASSLGATGRRNTEAFFGQGTRLTVV.

The chain links TRBV5-1 to TRBJ2-3; 12 bases fit TRBD2. The CDR3 runs 16 residues. The J segment lost 4 bases and the V segment lost 4 bases, leaving 7 bases of the junction unmatched. Per the germline V gene, CDR1 is SGHRS and CDR2 is YFSETQ. CDR3 sequence reads: CASSLGSSGGADTQYF. CDR3 DNA: TGCGCCAGCAGCCTGGGGTCTAGCGGGGGGGCAGATACGCAGTATTTT. The full variable domain, rest sourced from reference TRBV5-1 and TRBJ2-3, is KAGVTQTPRYLIKTRGQQVTLSCSPISGHRSVSWYQQTPGQGLQFLFEYFSETQRNKGNFPGRFSGRQFSNSRSEMNVSTLELGDSALYLCASSLGSSGGADTQYFGPGTRLTVL.

This chain joins TRBV7-3 and TRBJ2-1; the match to TRBD2 covers 8 bases. The germline V gene encodes CDR1 SGHTA and CDR2 FQGTGA. There are 16 residues in the CDR3. V dropped 3 bases and J dropped 5; count of bases not matched to a gene: 9. CDR3 in amino acids: CASSFPGVAGHNEQFF. The CDR3 nucleotides are TGTGCCAGCAGCTTCCCTGGAGTAGCGGGACACAATGAGCAGTTCTTC.

The chain employs TRBV30 and TRBJ1-4; TRBD1 might be the D (5 bases). Germline V CDR1 and CDR2: GTSNPN, SVGIG (reference sequence). This CDR3 is built from 15 residues. The V end was cut by 0 bases, the J end by 7 bases, with 15 bases between. The CDR3 reads CAWSVGQGNTEKLFF. The CDR3 region has the DNA TGTGCCTGGAGTGTAGGCCAGGGAAATACTGAAAAACTGTTTTTT. Together with reference TRBV30 and TRBJ1-4, the CDR3 gives the full variable domain: SQTIHQWPATLVQPVGSPLSLECTVEGTSNPNLYWYRQAAGRGLQLLFYSVGIGQISSEVPQNLSASRPQDRQFILSSKKLLLSDSGFYLCAWSVGQGNTEKLFFGSGTQLSVL.

This clone was recorded only once. The chain joins TRBV4-3 to TRBJ2-1, with D hard to call. With 4 bases removed from V and 0 bases from J, the gap between germline ends came to 13 bases. This CDR3 region has 16 residues. Germline CDR1 LGHNA, CDR2 YSLEER. The DNA for the CDR3 is TGCGCCAGCAGCCCCTCTTACCCGAGCTCCTACAATGAGCAGTTCTTC. Amino acid sequence: CASSPSYPSSYNEQFF.

This clone was detected only a few times. V is TRBV9 and J is TRBJ1-3; 7 nucleotides agree with TRBD1. Trimming at V came to 4 bases and at J to 7 bases, leaving 5 bases not matched to a gene. The CDR3 extends over 13 amino acids. Germline-derived CDR1 and CDR2 are SGDLS and YYNGEE. Here the CDR3 reads CASSPGQVNTIYF. CDR3 nucleotide sequence: TGTGCCAGCAGCCCCGGACAGGTCAACACCATATATTTT.

This clone was observed a single time. The chain links TRBV28 to TRBJ2-7, with 8 bases matching TRBD1. This CDR3 spans 12 amino acids. The V segment lost 9 bases and the J segment 3 bases; nucleotides outside the gene matches: 4. Per germline, CDR1 MDHEN and CDR2 SYDVKM. This chain's CDR3 is CASKTGVYEQYF. DNA for the CDR3: TGTGCCAGTAAGACAGGGGTCTACGAGCAGTACTTC. Full variable domain (outside the CDR3, taken from reference TRBV28 and TRBJ2-7): DVKVTQSSRYLVKRTGEKVFLECVQDMDHENMFWYRQDPGLGLRLIYFSYDVKMKEKGDIPEGYSVSREKKERFSLILESASTNQTSMYLCASKTGVYEQYFGPGTRLTVT.

The rearrangement uses TRBV6-5 and TRBJ1-1; 8 nucleotides match TRBD1. This CDR3 region has 16 residues. V dropped 0 bases and J dropped 1; count of bases not matched to a gene: 4. CDR1 and CDR2 (germline): MNHEY, SVGAGI. The DNA of the CDR3 is TGTGCCAGCAGTTACTCCACAGGGACAGGGAACACTGAAGCTTTCTTT. Residues: CASSYSTGTGNTEAFF.

The chain combines TRBV28 with TRBJ1-1; 9 bases fit TRBD1. The length of the CDR3 is 16 residues. The trim removed 3 bases at V and 2 bases at J, leaving 7 bases unmatched. Germline CDR1 and CDR2: MDHEN and SYDVKM. For the CDR3, the DNA is TGTGCCAGCAGTTTCGGGACAGGGCCTAGCAACACTGAAGCTTTCTTT. As protein: CASSFGTGPSNTEAFF. Supplemented by reference TRBV28 and TRBJ1-1, the full variable domain reads DVKVTQSSRYLVKRTGEKVFLECVQDMDHENMFWYRQDPGLGLRLIYFSYDVKMKEKGDIPEGYSVSREKKERFSLILESASTNQTSMYLCASSFGTGPSNTEAFFGQGTRLTVV.

The chain combines TRBV5-4 with TRBJ2-3, with 9 positions matching TRBD2. The CDR3 is 15 residues long. Trimming at V came to 1 base and at J to 0 bases, leaving 0 bases not matched to a gene. Germline CDR1 is SGHNT and CDR2 is YYREEE (reference sequence). The DNA of the CDR3 is TGTGCCAGCAGCTTGACTAGCGGGAGCACAGATACGCAGTATTTT. Amino acid sequence: CASSLTSGSTDTQYF.

The V call is TRBV6-4, the J call TRBJ2-3; D is perhaps TRBD2 (6 bases). With 9 bases removed from V and 0 bases from J, the gap between germline ends came to 13 bases. The germline CDR1 and CDR2 sequences are MRHNA and SNTAGT. The CDR3 extends over 14 amino acids. CDR3 residues: CAREGGVSTDTQYF. The DNA of the CDR3 is TGTGCCAGGGAGGGTGGAGTTAGCACAGATACGCAGTATTTT.

V and J are TRBV5-4 and TRBJ2-1, with D perhaps matching TRBD1 (7 bases). CDR1 SGHNT and CDR2 YYREEE come from the germline V gene (reference sequence). This CDR3 region has 15 residues. Trimming cost V 1 base and J 4 bases, with 12 bases left between them. The CDR3 DNA sequence: TGTGCCAGCAGCTTGAGCAGGGGGGTATACAATGAGCAGTTCTTC. Its protein is CASSLSRGVYNEQFF.

In its sample, this clone was seen once. The chain uses TRBV30 and TRBJ1-1, with D possibly being TRBD1 (5 bases). Trimming cost V 0 bases and J 4 bases, with 9 bases left between them. Per germline, CDR1 GTSNPN and CDR2 SVGIG (reference sequence). The CDR3 covers 13 residues. In DNA, the CDR3 is TGTGCCTGGAGTGTACGGGGGGTCACTGAAGCTTTCTTT. It translates to CAWSVRGVTEAFF.

Only one count was recorded for this clone. This chain connects TRBV10-3 to TRBJ2-3, with 9 bases identical to TRBD2. Germline V gene lookup returns CDR1 ENHRY and CDR2 SYGVKD. This CDR3 has 15 amino acids. Trimming removed 10 bases from V and 6 bases from J; junction bases left unmatched: 14. The DNA of the CDR3 is TGTGCCACCGCGGAGACTAGCGGCAGTGGGGATACGCAGTATTTT. Translating it yields CATAETSGSGDTQYF.

The chain is built from TRBV25-1 and TRBJ2-7; tentative D call: TRBD2 (6 bases). Germline-derived CDR1 and CDR2 are MGHDK and SYGVNS. The CDR3 is made up of 17 amino acids. V was shortened by 1 base and J by 2 bases, with 18 bases between the two germline ends. In DNA form, the CDR3 reads TGTGCCAGCAGTGAATCAGGGCGGGGCAGGGTCGCCTACGAGCAGTACTTC. Protein product: CASSESGRGRVAYEQYF.

This clone has more than one count but fewer than ten. The rearrangement links TRBV19 to TRBJ1-5, with 8 bases fitting TRBD1. The CDR3 is 16 amino acids. V lost 5 bases to trimming and J lost 2 bases; unmatched junction nucleotides: 8. Germline V gene sequence: CDR1 LNHDA, CDR2 SQIVND (reference sequence). The CDR3 loop reads CASSQPGGAGNQPQHF. The CDR3 nucleotides are TGTGCCAGTAGTCAACCAGGGGGCGCGGGCAATCAGCCCCAGCATTTT.

The chain uses TRBV9 and TRBJ1-4; TRBD1 agrees at 9 bases. V dropped 4 bases and J dropped 7; count of bases not matched to a gene: 8. This CDR3 comprises 15 residues. Germline lookup yields CDR1 SGDLS and CDR2 YYNGEE. The CDR3 spells CASSTTGGLGEKLFF. Here the CDR3 DNA reads TGTGCCAGCAGCACGACAGGGGGATTGGGTGAAAAACTGTTTTTT. The full variable domain, with the rest looked up from reference TRBV9 and TRBJ1-4, is DSGVTQTPKHLITATGQRVTLRCSPRSGDLSVYWYQQSLDQGLQFLIQYYNGEERAKGNILERFSAQQFPDLHSELNLSSLELGDSALYFCASSTTGGLGEKLFFGSGTQLSVL.

The gene calls are TRBV21-1 and TRBJ1-5. TRBV21-1 represents a pseudogene. This CDR3 comprises 17 residues. CDR3 nucleotides: TGTGCCAGCAGCTCTCGGGGGGGGGCTCATAGCAATCAGCCCCAGCATTTT. It is translated as CASSSRGGAHSNQPQHF.